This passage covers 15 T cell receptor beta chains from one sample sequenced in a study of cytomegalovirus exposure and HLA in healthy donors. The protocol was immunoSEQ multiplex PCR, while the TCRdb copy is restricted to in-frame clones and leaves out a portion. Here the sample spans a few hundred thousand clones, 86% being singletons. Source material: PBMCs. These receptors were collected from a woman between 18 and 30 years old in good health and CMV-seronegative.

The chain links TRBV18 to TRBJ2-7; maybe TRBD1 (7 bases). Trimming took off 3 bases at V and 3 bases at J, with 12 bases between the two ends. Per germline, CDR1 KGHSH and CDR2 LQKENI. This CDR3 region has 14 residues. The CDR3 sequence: CASSPRQGLYEQYF. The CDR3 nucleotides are TGTGCCAGCTCACCCCGACAGGGACTCTACGAGCAGTACTTC.

The CDR3 loop reads CASRMTETFDNTGELFF. DNA for the CDR3: TGTGCCAGCAGGATGACAGAAACCTTTGATAACACCGGGGAGCTGTTTTTT. The genes are TRBV28 and TRBJ2-2, with D perhaps matching TRBD1 (5 bases). Looked up from germline, CDR1 is MDHEN and CDR2 is SYDVKM. V was pared by 6 bases and J by 2 bases, with 19 bases between. The CDR3 extends over 17 amino acids.

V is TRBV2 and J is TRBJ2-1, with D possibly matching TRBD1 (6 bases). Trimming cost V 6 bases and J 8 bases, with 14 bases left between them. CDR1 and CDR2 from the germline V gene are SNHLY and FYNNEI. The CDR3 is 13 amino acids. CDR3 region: CASRPDSPDEQFF. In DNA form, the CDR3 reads TGTGCCAGCAGGCCGGACAGTCCAGATGAGCAGTTCTTC.

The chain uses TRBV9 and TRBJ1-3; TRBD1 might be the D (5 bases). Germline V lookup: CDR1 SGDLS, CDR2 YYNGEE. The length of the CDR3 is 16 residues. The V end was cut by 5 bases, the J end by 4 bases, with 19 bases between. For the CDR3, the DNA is TGTGCCAGCAGTGCAGCAGGGTCCCTCGACGGAAACACCATATATTTT. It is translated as CASSAAGSLDGNTIYF.

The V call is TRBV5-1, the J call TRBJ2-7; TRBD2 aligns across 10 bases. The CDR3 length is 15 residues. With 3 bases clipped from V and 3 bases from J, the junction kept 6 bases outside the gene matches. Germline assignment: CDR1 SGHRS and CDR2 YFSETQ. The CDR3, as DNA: TGCGCCAGCAGCTCTCTAGCGGGAGTGGACTACGAGCAGTACTTC. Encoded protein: CASSSLAGVDYEQYF.

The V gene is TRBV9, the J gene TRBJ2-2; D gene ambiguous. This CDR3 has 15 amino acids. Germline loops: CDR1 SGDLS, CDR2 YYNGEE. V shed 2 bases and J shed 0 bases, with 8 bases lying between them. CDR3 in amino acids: CASSVAVANTGELFF. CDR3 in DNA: TGTGCCAGCAGCGTCGCGGTCGCGAACACCGGGGAGCTGTTTTTT. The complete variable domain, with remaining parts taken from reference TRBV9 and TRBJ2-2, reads DSGVTQTPKHLITATGQRVTLRCSPRSGDLSVYWYQQSLDQGLQFLIQYYNGEERAKGNILERFSAQQFPDLHSELNLSSLELGDSALYFCASSVAVANTGELFFGEGSRLTVL.

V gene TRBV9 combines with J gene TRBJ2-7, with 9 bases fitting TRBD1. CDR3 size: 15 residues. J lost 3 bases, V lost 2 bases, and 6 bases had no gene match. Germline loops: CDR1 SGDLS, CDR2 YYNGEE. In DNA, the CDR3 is TGTGCCAGCAGCGTGTCCGGGACAGGGCACTACGAGCAGTACTTC. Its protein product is CASSVSGTGHYEQYF.

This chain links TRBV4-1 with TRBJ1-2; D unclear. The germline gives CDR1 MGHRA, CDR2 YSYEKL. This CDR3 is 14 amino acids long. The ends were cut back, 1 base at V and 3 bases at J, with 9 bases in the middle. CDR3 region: CASSQVLGYYGYTF. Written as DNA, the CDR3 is TGCGCCAGCAGCCAAGTTCTCGGGTACTATGGCTACACCTTC.

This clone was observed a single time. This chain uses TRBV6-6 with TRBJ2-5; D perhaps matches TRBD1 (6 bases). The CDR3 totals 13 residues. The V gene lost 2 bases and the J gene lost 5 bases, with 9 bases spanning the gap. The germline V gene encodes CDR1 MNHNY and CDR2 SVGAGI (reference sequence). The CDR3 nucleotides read TGTGCCAGCAGTTACAGGGGGTCGGAGACCCAGTACTTC. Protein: CASSYRGSETQYF.

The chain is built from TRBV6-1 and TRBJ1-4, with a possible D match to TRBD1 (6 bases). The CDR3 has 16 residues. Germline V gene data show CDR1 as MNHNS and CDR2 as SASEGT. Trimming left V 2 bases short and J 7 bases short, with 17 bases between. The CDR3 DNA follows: TGTGCCAGCAGTGAAATGGCGGGGGGCGCAAGTGAAAAACTGTTTTTT. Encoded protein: CASSEMAGGASEKLFF.

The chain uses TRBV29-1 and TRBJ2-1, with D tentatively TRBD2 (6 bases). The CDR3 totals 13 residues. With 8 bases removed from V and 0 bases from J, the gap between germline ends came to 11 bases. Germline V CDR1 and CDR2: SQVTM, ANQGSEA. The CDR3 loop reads CSHSGGSYNEQFF. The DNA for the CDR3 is TGCAGCCATAGCGGAGGCTCCTACAATGAGCAGTTCTTC.

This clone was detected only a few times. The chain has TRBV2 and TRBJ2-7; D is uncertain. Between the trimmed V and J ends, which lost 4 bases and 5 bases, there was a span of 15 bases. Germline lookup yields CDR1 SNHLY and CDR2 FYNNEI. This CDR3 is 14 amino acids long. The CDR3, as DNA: TGTGCCAGCAGTGTTGCCCGAGCGCTCGACGAGCAGTACTTC. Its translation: CASSVARALDEQYF.

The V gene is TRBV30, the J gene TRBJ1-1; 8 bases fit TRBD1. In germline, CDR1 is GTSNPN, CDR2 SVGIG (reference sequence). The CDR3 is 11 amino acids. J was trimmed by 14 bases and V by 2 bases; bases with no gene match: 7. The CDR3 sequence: CAWSTNHRGFF. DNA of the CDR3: TGTGCCTGGAGTACTAACCACAGGGGGTTCTTT.

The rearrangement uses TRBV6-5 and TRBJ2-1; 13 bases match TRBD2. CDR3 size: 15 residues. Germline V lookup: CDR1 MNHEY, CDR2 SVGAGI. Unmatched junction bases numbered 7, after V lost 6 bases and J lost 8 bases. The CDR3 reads CASSSPTSGRDEQFF. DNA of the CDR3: TGTGCCAGCAGCTCCCCCACTAGCGGGAGGGATGAGCAGTTCTTC.

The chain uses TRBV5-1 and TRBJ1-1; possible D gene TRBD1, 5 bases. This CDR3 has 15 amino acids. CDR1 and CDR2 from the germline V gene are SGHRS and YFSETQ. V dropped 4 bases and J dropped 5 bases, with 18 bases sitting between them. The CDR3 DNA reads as TGCGCCAGCAGCAGAGCTCAAGGCAGGGTTACTGAAGCTTTCTTT. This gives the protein CASSRAQGRVTEAFF.